This is a list of T cell receptor beta chains from one sample in a study of beta chain features in type 1 diabetes. The repertoire was sequenced with immunoSEQ multiplex PCR; TCRdb's copy has only in-frame clones and lacks some. In the table there are around 99,000 clones, almost 40% of which are singletons. The sequencing sample was made of stem cell memory CD4+ T cells from blood. The receptors come from a woman aged 18-35 years in good health. Both conserved end residues are part of each CDR3. A D gene is named only where the DNA matches it firmly. Expanded clones are given a class, and other clones once, few, many or no size at all.

clone_size	j_call	v_call	d_call	cdr3_aa	cdr3_nt
-	TRBJ1-5	TRBV10-3	-	CAISEGRGVAHF	TGTGCCATCAGTGAGGGGAGGGGGGTGGCGCATTTT
-	TRBJ2-7	TRBV5-1	TRBD2	CASSVALRGTSGRLIHEQYF	TGCGCCAGCAGCGTTGCGCTGCGAGGGACTAGCGGGAGGCTTATACACGAGCAGTACTTC
few	TRBJ2-5	TRBV5-1	-	CASKHGGEETQYF	TGCGCCAGCAAGCACGGGGGTGAGGAGACCCAGTACTTC
-	TRBJ2-7	TRBV6-5	-	CASKYRVTYEQYF	TGTGCCAGCAAATACAGGGTCACCTACGAGCAGTACTTC
-	TRBJ1-2	TRBV19	-	CASSIFAKGKNKDTF	TGTGCCAGTAGTATATTCGCCAAGGGGAAAAACAAAGACACCTTC
-	TRBJ2-1	TRBV5-1	-	CASSSGPPGNEQFF	TGCGCCAGCAGCTCAGGGCCCCCAGGTAATGAGCAGTTCTTC
-	TRBJ2-4	TRBV19	TRBD2	CASSIDPVAGLAKNIQYF	TGTGCCAGTAGTATCGATCCTGTAGCGGGACTAGCCAAAAACATTCAGTACTTC
many	TRBJ1-5	TRBV30	-	CAWSVQTNQPQHF	TGTGCCTGGAGTGTACAGACCAATCAGCCCCAGCATTTT
-	TRBJ1-5	TRBV19	TRBD1	CASSPRLRGFLMSNQPQHF	TGTGCCAGTAGCCCACGACTCAGGGGGTTTCTGATGAGCAATCAGCCCCAGCATTTT
-	TRBJ2-7	TRBV5-1	-	CASSSTGTSNYEQYF	TGCGCCAGCAGCTCGACCGGGACTTCTAACTACGAGCAGTACTTC
-	TRBJ1-1	TRBV19	-	CATTDGINTEAFF	TGTGCCACCACGGACGGGATTAACACTGAAGCTTTCTTT
few	TRBJ2-7	TRBV9	TRBD1	CASSVGVTGGFDEQYF	TGTGCCAGCAGCGTAGGAGTGACAGGGGGCTTCGACGAGCAGTACTTC
-	TRBJ2-7	TRBV27	TRBD2	CASRLREGITYEQYF	TGTGCCAGCAGGCTGCGGGAGGGAATCACCTACGAGCAGTACTTC
-	TRBJ2-1	TRBV5-1	TRBD1	CASSLQGAYNEQFF	TGCGCCAGCAGCTTGCAGGGGGCCTACAATGAGCAGTTCTTC
-	TRBJ2-1	TRBV9	TRBD2	CASSPSPQRGKQFF	TGTGCCAGCAGCCCAAGCCCCCAGCGGGGGAAGCAGTTCTTC
-	TRBJ2-7	TRBV27	-	CASSSSGTVNYEQYF	TGTGCCAGCAGTTCCTCCGGGACTGTAAACTACGAGCAGTACTTC
few	TRBJ2-7	TRBV14	TRBD2	CASSQRLAGASYEQYF	TGTGCCAGCAGCCAAAGACTAGCGGGAGCCTCCTACGAGCAGTACTTC
few	TRBJ2-5	TRBV5-1	TRBD2	CASSRGTSETQYF	TGCGCCAGCAGCAGAGGGACTAGCGAGACCCAGTACTTC
-	TRBJ1-1	TRBV25-1	-	CATSDRHGTEAFF	TGTGCCACATCTGACAGGCACGGCACTGAAGCTTTCTTT
-	TRBJ2-7	TRBV4-2	TRBD2	CASSLLAGGPYEQYF	TGTGCCAGCAGTCTACTAGCGGGAGGGCCCTACGAGCAGTACTTC
few	TRBJ2-3	TRBV7-2	TRBD2	CASSFSGSADTQYF	TGTGCCAGCAGCTTTAGCGGGAGCGCAGATACGCAGTATTTT
-	TRBJ2-7	TRBV28	TRBD1	CASSSAGQGAMRGQYF	TGTGCCAGCAGTTCAGCCGGACAGGGGGCAATGAGGGGGCAGTACTTC
-	TRBJ2-1	TRBV30	-	CAWSVYAYNEQFF	TGTGCCTGGAGTGTTTATGCGTACAATGAGCAGTTCTTC
few	TRBJ1-2	TRBV5-1	TRBD1	CASSLVGQDYGYTF	TGCGCCAGCAGCTTGGTAGGACAGGACTATGGCTACACCTTC
-	TRBJ2-1	TRBV27	-	CASSLSYRGEQFF	TGTGCCAGCAGTTTATCGTATAGGGGTGAGCAGTTCTTC
-	TRBJ2-7	TRBV9	TRBD1	CASSVGQSYEQYF	TGTGCCAGCAGCGTGGGACAGTCCTACGAGCAGTACTTC
-	TRBJ1-1	TRBV5-1	-	CASSISQGTEAFF	TGCGCCAGCAGTATCAGCCAGGGCACTGAAGCTTTCTTT
-	TRBJ2-7	TRBV6-5	TRBD2	CASSYSGTSNEQYF	TGTGCCAGCAGTTACTCGGGGACTAGCAACGAGCAGTACTTC
-	TRBJ1-2	TRBV7-3	TRBD1	CASSFRQGRGYTF	TGTGCCAGCAGCTTCAGACAGGGGCGGGGCTACACCTTC
-	TRBJ2-7	TRBV6-5	-	CASSYSGHEQYF	TGTGCCAGCAGTTACTCTGGCCACGAGCAGTACTTC
-	TRBJ2-1	TRBV4-2	TRBD2	CASSQDLALAGSYNEQFF	TGTGCCAGCAGCCAAGATCTAGCGCTAGCGGGCTCCTACAATGAGCAGTTCTTC
-	TRBJ1-1	TRBV5-1	TRBD1	CASSLGTGLNTEAFF	TGCGCCAGCAGCTTGGGGACAGGTTTGAACACTGAAGCTTTCTTT
few	TRBJ1-1	TRBV15	-	CATSRAVEAFF	TGTGCCACCAGCAGGGCAGTTGAAGCTTTCTTT
-	TRBJ2-1	TRBV28	TRBD1	CASTTTGTANNEQFF	TGTGCCAGCACTACAACCGGGACAGCTAACAATGAGCAGTTCTTC
-	TRBJ2-7	TRBV28	TRBD2	CASSSRTSGRAGEQYF	TGTGCCAGCAGTTCTCGGACTAGCGGGAGGGCGGGCGAGCAGTACTTC
-	TRBJ2-7	TRBV7-8	TRBD2	CASSPLAGVGEQYF	TGTGCCAGCAGCCCACTAGCGGGAGTAGGTGAGCAGTACTTC
-	TRBJ2-2	TRBV15	-	CATSRERYTGELFF	TGTGCCACCAGCAGAGAGAGATACACCGGGGAGCTGTTTTTT